Each of the 24 T cell receptor beta chains below was sequenced from the same sample in a study of T cells in Graves' hyperthyroidism and ophthalmopathy. RNA transcripts gave rise to amplified TCR beta CDR3 regions. During a first-round RT-PCR of the TCR CDR3, the HTBI primer set was used. TCRdb passed the multiplex PCR reads through MiXCR, listing each CDR3 protein once. The sample shows approximately 500,000 distinct CDR3 sequences, 35% to 55% of them seen only once. The sequencing sample was made of peripheral blood or thyroid tissue (not recorded which). The origin of the receptors is a woman aged 18-29 years with Graves' hyperthyroidism.

About this clonotype: One junction end does not reproduce the germline sequence, and a read error may be involved. The gene calls are TRBV19 and TRBJ2-7, with TRBD2 identical over 7 bases. CDR1 and CDR2 (germline): LNHDA, SQIVND (reference sequence). This CDR3 has 13 amino acids. The CDR3 spells CASSGGSSYESNF. The CDR3 nucleotides are TGTGCCAGTAGCGGCGGGAGCTCCTACGAGTCGAACTTC.

At least ten counts were recorded for this clonotype. The chain uses TRBV15 and TRBJ2-5, with 7 bases that match TRBD2. The CDR3 is made up of 16 amino acids. CDR1 and CDR2 from the germline V gene are LNHNV and YYDKDF (reference sequence). V lost 5 bases and J lost 4; bases outside the gene matches: 13. The CDR3: CATSEGAASGTETQYF. The CDR3 nucleotides read TGTGCCACCAGCGAAGGAGCAGCTAGCGGCACAGAGACCCAGTACTTC.

The sample holds many counts of this clonotype. In DNA form, the CDR3 reads TGTGCCAGCAGCTTAAGTGTCCACCAGGGGACTGAAGCTTTCTTT. Translating gives CASSLSVHQGTEAFF. This sequence joins TRBV7-2 and TRBJ1-1; a weak D match, TRBD1 (6 bases). Trimming pared 2 bases from V and 5 bases from J, leaving 15 bases between. The CDR3 has 15 amino acids. Germline V gene sequence: CDR1 SGHTA, CDR2 FQGNSA. The complete variable domain, with remaining parts taken from reference TRBV7-2 and TRBJ1-1, reads GAGVSQSPSNKVTEKGKDVELRCDPISGHTALYWYRQSLGQGLEFLIYFQGNSAPDKSGLPSDRFSAERTGGSVSTLTIQRTQQEDSAVYLCASSLSVHQGTEAFFGQGTRLTVV.

This clonotype was seen many times. V and J are TRBV4-1 and TRBJ2-7; D might be TRBD1 (5 bases). Germline CDR1 is MGHRA and CDR2 is YSYEKL. V was clipped by 0 bases and J by 5 bases, with 14 bases between them. The length of the CDR3 is 15 residues. The CDR3 bases are TGCGCCAGCAGCCAAGAAGGGCGGCAGGGAAACGAGCAGTACTTC. Its protein product is CASSQEGRQGNEQYF.

The V call is TRBV7-9, the J call TRBJ2-3; TRBD2 matches at 7 bases. The CDR3 has 21 residues. V dropped 0 bases and J dropped 6; count of bases not matched to a gene: 24. Per germline, CDR1 SEHNR and CDR2 FQNEAQ (reference sequence). Here the CDR3 DNA reads TGTGCCAGCAGCTTAGCGCCACCCTTAGGAGGAGTGTCCAGCGGGACCGATACGCAGTATTTT. Translation gives CASSLAPPLGGVSSGTDTQYF.

A word on this clonotype: Relative to the germline gene, one junction end is altered; a read error may explain this. The V and J genes are TRBV10-3 and TRBJ1-5; 8 bases line up with TRBD1. Germline V gives CDR1 ENHRY, CDR2 SYGVKD. CDR3 length: 16 residues. DNA for the CDR3: TGTGCCAGCAGTGCGCTTCCGGGACAGGGCAATCAGCCCCAGCATTTT. Translated, it gives CASSALPGQGNQPQHF.

This clonotype was recorded at least ten times. This rearrangement joins TRBV20-1 to TRBJ2-7, with D uncertain. This CDR3 has 14 residues. Per germline, CDR1 DFQATT and CDR2 SNEGSKA (reference sequence). V shed 3 bases and J shed 0 bases, with 12 bases lying between them. The CDR3 DNA is TGCAGTGCTAGGCTATTTTCGGGCTCCTACGAGCAGTACTTC. As protein: CSARLFSGSYEQYF.

This clonotype was seen more than once but under ten times. One junction end does not reproduce the germline sequence, and a read error may be involved. The gene calls are TRBV7-3 and TRBJ2-7; D not resolved. Germline CDR1 and CDR2: SGHTA and FQGTGA. The CDR3 totals 15 residues. The CDR3, as DNA: TGTGCCAGCAGCTTAATGGCGATTACTACCTACGGGCAGTACTTC. Protein sequence: CASSLMAITTYGQYF.

The J gene is TRBJ1-4, the V gene TRBV2; D might be TRBD1 (6 bases). The CDR3 spans 12 residues. CDR1 is SNHLY and CDR2 is FYNNEI in the germline V gene. Trimming took 7 bases from V and 4 from J, leaving 7 bases between them. CDR3 sequence (DNA): TGTGCCAGCAAGGACAGTAATGAAAAACTGTTTTTT. It translates to CASKDSNEKLFF.

In its sample, this clonotype was seen a few times. J is TRBJ1-1 and V is TRBV12-3 or TRBV12-4; D is possibly TRBD1 (5 bases). With 5 bases removed from V and 0 bases from J, the gap between germline ends came to 22 bases. This CDR3 has 18 residues. CDR3 in DNA: TGTGCCAGCAGTCCCGAGGTGGGACCGGGCGTCTTGAACACTGAAGCTTTCTTT. Translated, it gives CASSPEVGPGVLNTEAFF.

The chain employs TRBV5-3 and TRBJ1-2; D is possibly TRBD1 (5 bases). TRBV5-3 is placed among ORFs of uncertain function. This CDR3 has 15 amino acids. Deletions cut 8 bases from V and 6 bases from J, with 23 bases between. The CDR3: CASAPQGGTSNGYTF. The CDR3 nucleotides are TGTGCCAGCGCACCGCAGGGCGGGACTAGCAATGGCTACACCTTC.

This clonotype was observed a handful of times. The chain links TRBV2 to TRBJ2-7; D is undetermined. Germline assignment: CDR1 SNHLY and CDR2 FYNNEI. CDR3 length equals 13 residues. V dropped 7 bases and J dropped 1 base, with 11 bases sitting between them. CDR3 in amino acids: CASNLGSSYEQYF. CDR3 DNA sequence: TGTGCCAGCAATTTAGGCTCATCCTACGAGCAGTACTTC.

Many counts were recorded for this clonotype. The chain employs TRBV12-3 or TRBV12-4 and TRBJ1-1; D perhaps matches TRBD1 (6 bases). V lost 5 bases and J 3 bases, leaving 10 bases between the germline ends. The CDR3 spans 13 residues. DNA of the CDR3: TGTGCCAGCAGTGTTAGGGGGTACACTGAAGCTTTCTTT. Protein sequence: CASSVRGYTEAFF.

The chain employs TRBV5-5 and TRBJ1-1; 7 positions agree with TRBD1. Trimming at V came to 3 bases and at J to 4 bases, leaving 12 bases not matched to a gene. The length of the CDR3 is 16 residues. The germline V gene encodes CDR1 SGHKS and CDR2 YYEKEE (reference sequence). The DNA of the CDR3 is TGTGCCAGCAGCTCCGCCCGGACAGGTCGTTCCACTGAAGCTTTCTTT. Translation gives CASSSARTGRSTEAFF.

This clonotype occurred many times. The V gene is TRBV5-4, the J gene TRBJ2-2; 14 nucleotides agree with TRBD2. Germline CDR1 and CDR2: SGHNT and YYREEE (reference sequence). This CDR3 is 16 amino acids long. V trimming: 4 bases; J trimming: 4 bases; junction bases outside the gene matches: 3. The CDR3, as DNA: TGTGCCAGCAGCAGGGGACTAGCGGGAGCCACCGGGGAGCTGTTTTTT. It translates to CASSRGLAGATGELFF. Looking up the rest from reference TRBV5-4 and TRBJ2-2 gives the full variable domain: ETGVTQSPTHLIKTRGQQVTLRCSSQSGHNTVSWYQQALGQGPQFIFQYYREEENGRGNFPPRFSGLQFPNYSSELNVNALELDDSALYLCASSRGLAGATGELFFGEGSRLTVL.

This clonotype was counted at least ten times. This sequence joins TRBV12-5 and TRBJ2-7, with D possibly being TRBD1 (8 bases). Trimming shortened V by 6 bases and J by 5 bases, and 17 bases separated the two germline ends. There are 14 residues in the CDR3. CDR1 and CDR2 (germline): LGHNT, FRNRAP. In DNA, the CDR3 is TGTGCTAGTGGCGAGACAGGGGAGGGCCACGAGCAGTACTTC. Its translation is CASGETGEGHEQYF.

This chain joins TRBV7-9 and TRBJ1-6, with D perhaps matching TRBD1 (5 bases). Trimming stripped 6 bases from V and 13 bases from J, with 19 bases between. This CDR3 has 14 residues. Germline CDR1 is SEHNR and CDR2 is FQNEAQ (reference sequence). CDR3 region: CASSEVSGGSPLHF. CDR3 nucleotide sequence: TGTGCCAGCAGTGAAGTAAGCGGGGGATCCCCCCTCCACTTT.

In this sample, this clonotype turned up many times. The gene calls are TRBV10-3 and TRBJ2-7; 7 bases are shared with TRBD2. The CDR3 consists of 16 residues. J lost 0 bases, V lost 2 bases, and 7 bases had no gene match. Germline CDR1 is ENHRY and CDR2 is SYGVKD. The CDR3, as DNA: TGTGCCATCAGTGAGGGGGCTAGCGGTAGCTCCTACGAGCAGTACTTC. It yields the protein CAISEGASGSSYEQYF.

This clonotype was seen ten or more times. The V gene is TRBV9, the J gene TRBJ2-7; no reliable D call. With 4 bases removed from V and 4 bases from J, the gap between germline ends came to 15 bases. Germline V lookup: CDR1 SGDLS, CDR2 YYNGEE. The CDR3 sequence is 14 residues long. The CDR3 DNA reads as TGTGCCAGCAGCCCCGGGTTTGGGAAATACGAGCAGTACTTC. This sequence encodes CASSPGFGKYEQYF.

This clonotype was picked up many times. The chain joins TRBV5-1 to TRBJ1-1; TRBD1 matches at 9 bases. Losses at the gene ends were 7 bases for V and 6 bases for J; bases not matched to a gene: 7. The germline V gene encodes CDR1 SGHRS and CDR2 YFSETQ. CDR3 length: 13 residues. The CDR3 is CASGGDRGSEAFF. DNA of the CDR3: TGCGCCAGCGGAGGAGACAGGGGGTCTGAAGCTTTCTTT.

This clonotype was seen only a few times. The rearrangement uses TRBV7-9 and TRBJ2-7, with 8 bases matching TRBD2. Gene TRBJ2-1 matches the end of the DNA better, so the J call may be wrong. The V gene's germline CDR1 is SEHNR and CDR2 FQNEAQ (reference sequence). The CDR3 has 14 residues. The CDR3 coding sequence is TGTGCCAGCAGTCGGGGGGGCTCCTACAATGAGCAGTTCTTC. Amino acid sequence: CASSRGGSYNEQFF.

The table lists this clonotype with many counts. The chain couples TRBV12-3 or TRBV12-4 to TRBJ2-6, with D unclear. The CDR3 extends over 15 amino acids. V shed 3 bases and J shed 0 bases, with 6 bases lying between them. The CDR3 spells CASSFPNSGANVLTF. The DNA of the CDR3 is TGTGCCAGCAGTTTCCCTAACTCTGGGGCCAACGTCCTGACTTTC.

The V and J genes are TRBV13 and TRBJ1-1; TRBD1 agrees at 7 bases. V lost 3 bases to trimming and J lost 0 bases; unmatched junction nucleotides: 10. Per the germline V gene, CDR1 is PRHDT and CDR2 is FYEKMQ (reference sequence). The CDR3 is made up of 17 amino acids. CDR3: CASSFERTGILNTEAFF. For the CDR3, the DNA is TGTGCCAGCAGCTTCGAGAGGACAGGAATATTGAACACTGAAGCTTTCTTT.

To note about this clonotype: At one end the junction does not follow the germline gene, possibly because of a read error. This chain uses TRBV7-6 with TRBJ2-3; D possibly corresponds to TRBD1 (5 bases). Germline V CDR1 and CDR2: SGHVS, FNYEAQ. This CDR3 contains 14 residues. CDR3 sequence: CASGLVDNTDTQYF. CDR3 bases: TGTGCCAGCGGCTTAGTGGACAACACAGATACGCAGTATTTT. Full variable domain (outside the CDR3, taken from reference TRBV7-6 and TRBJ2-3): GAGVSQSPRYKVTKRGQDVALRCDPISGHVSLYWYRQALGQGPEFLTYFNYEAQQDKSGLPNDRFSAERPEGSISTLTIQRTEQRDSAMYRCASGLVDNTDTQYFGPGTRLTVL.